This TCR beta chain was sequenced for a study of T cells in localized non-small cell lung cancer. Here immunoSEQ multiplex PCR was the method, and the copy in TCRdb shows in-frame clones only, minus some. The top ten clones hold under 12% of a sample with 35,000 to 50,000 clones, around 90% of them seen once. About this clone itself: The target antigen is unknown.

General observations from the study: There was an association of higher blood T cell density with longer overall survival. Sequence data derive from only one tumor region, so heterogeneity remains possible. There was higher T cell clonality in uninvolved adjacent lung than in tumor, and it was highest there. Researchers found a median around 58 of the top 100 tumor clones in adjacent lung.

This material consisted of PBMCs, taken before any cancer treatment. This receptor was obtained from a woman aged 35-75 years with stage II lung adenocarcinoma.

This chain's CDR3 is CASSPLGFSEETQYF. CDR3 coding DNA: TGTGCCAGCAGCCCCCTTGGGTTCTCGGAAGAGACCCAGTACTTC. The J gene is TRBJ2-5, the V gene TRBV7-7; no clear D. Germline lookup yields CDR1 SSHAT and CDR2 FNYEAQ (reference sequence). There are 15 residues in the CDR3. Trimming cost V 5 bases and J 3 bases, with 16 bases left between them.